Below, 29 T cell receptor beta chains from the same sample are listed, as sequenced in a study of Graves' ophthalmopathy and Graves' hyperthyroidism. As the template, RNA transcripts were used to amplify TCR beta CDR3 regions. HTBI primers were employed in first-round RT-PCR, then a second-round multiplex PCR followed. TCRdb re-called the multiplex PCR reads through MiXCR, storing one row per CDR3 protein. The sample holds roughly 1.1 million distinct CDR3 sequences, about 36% seen once. Source material: peripheral blood or thyroid tissue (not recorded which). Every receptor here comes from an adult man with Graves' hyperthyroidism.

The table lists this clonotype with many counts. CDR3 coding DNA: TGCAGTGCTAGAGATTTAGGGGGCAGCGAGCAGTACTTC. It specifies CSARDLGGSEQYF. The J gene is TRBJ2-7, the V gene TRBV20-1; 7 positions agree with TRBD1. The CDR3 is 13 amino acids. V lost 0 bases and J lost 6; bases outside the gene matches: 5. Germline values: CDR1 DFQATT, CDR2 SNEGSKA (reference sequence).

In this sample, this clonotype turned up a few times. The chain carries TRBV9 and TRBJ1-2; D possibly corresponds to TRBD1 (5 bases). The germline V gene encodes CDR1 SGDLS and CDR2 YYNGEE. V was pared by 4 bases and J by 8 bases, with 15 bases between. This CDR3 is 13 amino acids long. The CDR3 loop reads CASSQDTTSGYTF. The CDR3 DNA is TGTGCCAGCAGCCAGGACACAACCTCGGGCTACACCTTC.

This clonotype was picked up many times. The chain's CDR3 is CSGDKRTGLGAEAFF. The CDR3 bases are TGCAGCGGCGACAAAAGGACAGGGCTCGGGGCTGAAGCTTTCTTT. The V call is TRBV29-1, the J call TRBJ1-1; 8 bases map to TRBD1. Germline lookup yields CDR1 SQVTM and CDR2 ANQGSEA. The CDR3 runs to 15 residues. The J segment lost 6 bases and the V segment lost 7 bases, leaving 16 bases of the junction unmatched.

The chain combines TRBV12-3 or TRBV12-4 with TRBJ1-2; TRBD1 might be the D (5 bases). V lost 4 bases, J lost 10 bases, and 16 bases lay in between. The CDR3 is made up of 13 amino acids. The CDR3 sequence: CASSSTSGQDYTF. DNA of the CDR3: TGTGCCAGCAGTTCCACCTCCGGACAAGACTACACCTTC.

This sequence joins TRBV6-5 and TRBJ2-7; TRBD2 might be the D (6 bases). CDR3 length equals 15 residues. Trimming pared 0 bases from V and 4 bases from J, leaving 13 bases between. The germline CDR1 and CDR2 sequences are MNHEY and SVGAGI. In nucleotides, the CDR3 is TGTGCCAGCAGTTACTCCGCTACCGGGAGTTACGAGCAGTACTTC. Translated, it gives CASSYSATGSYEQYF.

A word on this clonotype: This may arise from a read error, as a much more abundant clone is one base away. The chain joins TRBV2 to TRBJ1-2, with D possibly matching TRBD1 (5 bases). The CDR3 is made up of 13 amino acids. Germline loops: CDR1 SNHLY, CDR2 FYNNEI. The V gene lost 0 bases and the J gene lost 12 bases, with 14 bases spanning the gap. The DNA for the CDR3 is TGTGCCAGCAGTGAAGCGGGACTTTTAGGCCACACCTTC. Translated, it gives CASSEAGLLGHTF.

This clonotype was seen only a few times. The chain employs TRBV29-1 and TRBJ1-1; 7 nucleotides line up with TRBD1. Germline trimming cut 4 bases from V and 5 bases from J; bases unmatched to any gene: 7. Germline CDR1 reads SQVTM; CDR2 reads ANQGSEA. The CDR3 is 13 residues long. DNA of the CDR3: TGCAGCGTTGGACAGGGACGGGGTACTGAAGCTTTCTTT. It encodes CSVGQGRGTEAFF. The entire variable domain, with the rest obtained from reference TRBV29-1 and TRBJ1-1, is as follows: SAVISQKPSRDICQRGTSLTIQCQVDSQVTMMFWYRQQPGQSLTLIATANQGSEATYESGFVIDKFPISRPNLTFSTLTVSNMSPEDSSIYLCSVGQGRGTEAFFGQGTRLTVV.

V and J are TRBV20-1 and TRBJ1-1; D possibly corresponds to TRBD1 (5 bases). CDR1 DFQATT and CDR2 SNEGSKA come from the germline V gene (reference sequence). The CDR3 totals 14 residues. V was cut by 6 bases and J by 7 bases, with 21 bases left in between. CDR3 region: CSASLAGGYNEAFF. The CDR3, as DNA: TGCAGTGCGTCTCTAGCGGGGGGATACAATGAAGCTTTCTTT.

This clonotype was detected many times. This chain connects TRBV20-1 to TRBJ2-7, with 9 bases matching TRBD1. With 6 bases clipped from V and 1 base from J, the junction kept 7 bases outside the gene matches. Germline V gene sequence: CDR1 DFQATT, CDR2 SNEGSKA (reference sequence). The length of the CDR3 is 14 residues. The CDR3 region is CSAAGQGSSYEQYF. The CDR3 DNA reads TGCAGTGCAGCCGGACAGGGGAGTTCCTACGAGCAGTACTTC.

This clonotype has more than one count but fewer than ten. The rearrangement joins TRBV6-5 to TRBJ1-5; no definite D call. The CDR3 spans 11 residues. Germline V CDR1 and CDR2: MNHEY, SVGAGI. With 5 bases removed from V and 5 bases from J, the gap between germline ends came to 4 bases. CDR3 nucleotide sequence: TGTGCCAGCAGTATGGATCAGCCCCAGCATTTT. It translates to CASSMDQPQHF.

In the case of this clonotype: A much larger clone lies a single base off, so this may be a read error. Here the CDR3 DNA reads TGTGCCAACAGTCCCTTGGGAGGGGACACTGAAGCTTTCTTT. This translates into CANSPLGGDTEAFF. This rearrangement joins TRBV12-3 or TRBV12-4 to TRBJ1-1, with D possibly TRBD1 on 5 matching bases. The CDR3 is 14 residues long.

This clonotype was seen a handful of times. The gene calls are TRBV7-9 and TRBJ2-5; 12 bases fit TRBD2. Germline assignment: CDR1 SEHNR and CDR2 FQNEAQ (reference sequence). The ends lost 5 bases at V and 5 bases at J; junction bases unmatched: 12. This CDR3 has 17 residues. CDR3 residues: CASSPEGLAGGPETQYF. DNA of the CDR3: TGTGCCAGCAGCCCGGAAGGCCTAGCGGGGGGGCCCGAGACCCAGTACTTC.

This clonotype was recorded at least ten times. V is TRBV7-2 and J is TRBJ2-7; TRBD1 matches at 7 bases. The CDR3 is 15 amino acids. Germline V lookup: CDR1 SGHTA, CDR2 FQGNSA. With 5 bases clipped from V and 4 bases from J, the junction kept 11 bases outside the gene matches. The DNA of the CDR3 is TGTGCCAGCAGCCCCCGACAGGGTAGGGCTTACGAGCAGTACTTC. This sequence encodes CASSPRQGRAYEQYF.

The chain has TRBV10-2 and TRBJ2-7; D uncertain. The CDR3 sequence is 15 residues long. With 4 bases removed from V and 3 bases from J, the gap between germline ends came to 16 bases. The germline gives CDR1 WSHSY, CDR2 SAAADI. CDR3 region: CASSASSKDHYEQYF. CDR3 nucleotides: TGCGCCAGCAGTGCCAGCAGCAAGGACCACTACGAGCAGTACTTC.

This chain links TRBV7-2 with TRBJ1-2; 10 bases are a match to TRBD1. The V gene's germline CDR1 is SGHTA and CDR2 FQGNSA. This CDR3 contains 15 residues. Germline trimming cut 4 bases from V and 9 bases from J; bases unmatched to any gene: 11. CDR3 sequence reads: CASSSRTGGGKSYTF. In nucleotides, the CDR3 is TGTGCCAGCAGCTCCCGGACAGGGGGGGGTAAGAGCTACACCTTC.

The chain combines TRBV7-9 with TRBJ1-2; possible D gene TRBD1, 6 bases. There are 18 residues in the CDR3. In germline, CDR1 is SEHNR, CDR2 FQNEAQ (reference sequence). Trimming removed 4 bases at V and 0 bases at J, with 21 bases between. DNA of the CDR3: TGTGCCAGCAGCTCAGCCCGGGACACGGACACCTCTAACTATGGCTACACCTTC. Translating it yields CASSSARDTDTSNYGYTF. The whole variable domain, filled in from reference TRBV7-9 and TRBJ1-2, reads DTGVSQNPRHKITKRGQNVTFRCDPISEHNRLYWYRQTLGQGPEFLTYFQNEAQLEKSRLLSDRFSAERPKGSFSTLEIQRTEQGDSAMYLCASSSARDTDTSNYGYTFGSGTRLTVV.

This clonotype was counted at least ten times. The J gene is TRBJ1-1, the V gene TRBV6-2 or TRBV6-3; D is undetermined. This CDR3 has 10 amino acids. The V and J ends lost 10 bases and 6 bases respectively, with 9 bases between them. Germline V gene lookup returns CDR1 MNHEY and CDR2 SVGEGT. CDR3 region: CATGGPEAFF. The DNA for the CDR3 is TGTGCCACCGGCGGACCTGAAGCTTTCTTT.

Many counts were recorded for this clonotype. The chain is built from TRBV7-2 and TRBJ2-7, with TRBD2 as a possible D gene (5 bases). The CDR3 is made up of 14 amino acids. Germline V gene sequence: CDR1 SGHTA, CDR2 FQGNSA. V was clipped by 5 bases and J by 2 bases, with 13 bases between them. DNA for the CDR3: TGTGCCAGCAGCCTTGCGGGCTTGACCTACGAGCAGTACTTC. Its translation is CASSLAGLTYEQYF. The complete variable domain, with remaining parts taken from reference TRBV7-2 and TRBJ2-7, reads GAGVSQSPSNKVTEKGKDVELRCDPISGHTALYWYRQSLGQGLEFLIYFQGNSAPDKSGLPSDRFSAERTGGSVSTLTIQRTQQEDSAVYLCASSLAGLTYEQYFGPGTRLTVT.

This clonotype was counted ten times or more. V and J are TRBV7-2 and TRBJ2-2, with 9 nucleotides matching TRBD2. The CDR3 loop spans 15 amino acids. Germline CDR1 reads SGHTA; CDR2 reads FQGNSA. The J segment lost 1 base and the V segment lost 5 bases, leaving 2 bases of the junction unmatched. CDR3 DNA: TGTGCCAGCAGCCGAGCGGGGGGGAACACCGGGGAGCTGTTTTTT. Its protein is CASSRAGGNTGELFF.

The CDR3 DNA reads as TGTGCCAGTAGTATAGTTGGGGGATCGCGACAGCCCCAGCATTTT. Protein sequence: CASSIVGGSRQPQHF. V gene TRBV19 combines with J gene TRBJ1-5; tentative D call: TRBD1 (5 bases). The CDR3 length is 15 residues. V lost 1 base and J 7 bases, leaving 14 bases between the germline ends. The germline gives CDR1 LNHDA, CDR2 SQIVND (reference sequence).

This clonotype was found many times. The V call is TRBV9, the J call TRBJ2-5, with 7 bases that match TRBD1. Per germline, CDR1 SGDLS and CDR2 YYNGEE. The CDR3 has 14 residues. Trimming removed 4 bases from V and 5 bases from J; junction bases left unmatched: 8. The CDR3 region is CASSTELRGETQYF. As DNA, the CDR3 is TGTGCCAGCAGCACCGAACTCAGGGGGGAGACCCAGTACTTC.

This clonotype was observed a single time. An end of the junction differs from the germline gene, which may be a read error. The chain has TRBV4-1 and TRBJ2-7; D tentatively fits TRBD1 or TRBD2 (5 bases each). There are 15 residues in the CDR3. The germline CDR1 and CDR2 sequences are MGHRA and YSYEKL. The CDR3 DNA reads TGTGCCAGCAGCTCAGGGAGCGAACATTCTTACGAGCAGTACTTC. Protein sequence: CASSSGSEHSYEQYF.

V usage is TRBV10-3 and J usage is TRBJ2-5; possibly TRBD2 for D (5 bases). The CDR3 sequence is 14 residues long. V was trimmed by 2 bases and J by 7 bases, leaving 14 bases between them. In germline, CDR1 is ENHRY, CDR2 SYGVKD. The CDR3: CAISEPSGFRTQYF. The CDR3 nucleotides read TGTGCCATCAGTGAGCCCTCGGGGTTCCGGACCCAGTACTTC.

V is TRBV27 and J is TRBJ1-2; 7 positions match TRBD1. CDR3 length: 13 amino acids. The V gene end was trimmed by 5 bases and the J gene end by 6 bases; junction bases not matched to a gene: 6. From germline, CDR1 is MNHEY and CDR2 SMNVEV (reference sequence). CDR3 amino acids: CASSRSGTDGYTF. CDR3 nucleotide sequence: TGTGCCAGCAGTAGGTCCGGGACAGATGGCTACACCTTC.

This clonotype was recorded at least ten times. The rearrangement links TRBV5-1 to TRBJ2-7; D is perhaps TRBD1 (7 bases). There are 14 residues in the CDR3. V lost 5 bases and J 3 bases, leaving 15 bases between the germline ends. Germline V lookup: CDR1 SGHRS, CDR2 YFSETQ. CDR3 sequence (DNA): TGCGCCAGCAGTCTGGAGGGGGCTTTCTACGAGCAGTACTTC. This sequence encodes CASSLEGAFYEQYF.

This clonotype showed up just once. This chain joins TRBV12-3 or TRBV12-4 and TRBJ2-3; weak D call: TRBD1 (6 bases). The J call is uncertain, as TRBJ1-5 better fits the DNA end. CDR3 length equals 14 residues. The CDR3 DNA sequence: TGTGCCAGCAGTCTCCGGACAGCCACAGATACGCAGCATTTT. Translated: CASSLRTATDTQHF.

The chain recombines TRBV3-1 with TRBJ1-2, with D maybe TRBD1 (6 bases). CDR3 size: 18 residues. V lost 3 bases and J 0 bases, leaving 20 bases between the germline ends. Germline assignment: CDR1 LGHDT and CDR2 YNNKEL (reference sequence). The chain's CDR3 is CASSQGPDRPSSNYGYTF. The CDR3 DNA sequence: TGTGCCAGCAGCCAGGGACCAGACAGGCCTTCATCTAACTATGGCTACACCTTC.

This clonotype was picked up many times. The chain recombines TRBV5-1 with TRBJ1-4; possible D gene TRBD1, 5 bases. Trimming took off 5 bases at V and 8 bases at J, with 22 bases between the two ends. This CDR3 spans 16 amino acids. The germline CDR1 and CDR2 sequences are SGHRS and YFSETQ. The CDR3 DNA reads as TGCGCCAGCAGGCCAGTAGGCAGGGCGTCGAGGGAAAAACTGTTTTTT. Translated, it gives CASRPVGRASREKLFF.

As regards this clonotype: No conserved phenylalanine or tryptophan ends this CDR3, so it is likely a read error. The DNA is left out, because the CDR3 cannot be placed on it with certainty; the CDR3 is given as TCRdb lists it. This chain joins TRBV5-4 and TRBJ2-5. The CDR3 adds up to 8 amino acids, both ends counted. Per germline, CDR1 SGHNT and CDR2 YYREEE (reference sequence). The CDR3 is CASSQRST.